This T cell receptor (beta chain) was identified in a study of CD8+ T cells in alopecia areata. After isolation, RNA underwent reverse transcription to generate cDNA as the sequencing template. Sequenced by immunoSEQ multiplex PCR; TCRdb stores in-frame clones only, minus some. The table has 150,000 to 250,000 clones, roughly 50% seen once; the top ten hold 5.5%. Treatment: oral pan-JAK inhibitor, 5-10 mg twice daily. Germline V gives CDR1 SQVTM, CDR2 ANQGSEA. This CDR3 spans 14 amino acids. With 6 bases removed from V and 2 bases from J, the gap between germline ends came to 16 bases. The sequenced sample was CD4+ T cells sorted from blood, obtained at week 24, from a patient treated with tofacitinib. The receptor's source is a human donor with alopecia areata. This chain connects TRBV29-1 to TRBJ1-1, with a possible D match to TRBD1 (6 bases). CDR3 loop: CSVAKGQSNTEAFF. For the CDR3, the DNA is TGCAGCGTGGCTAAAGGACAGTCTAACACTGAAGCTTTCTTT.